The clone carrying this TCR beta chain was found once. Its specificity is unknown. Germline V CDR1 and CDR2: MNHEY, SMNVEV (reference sequence). The CDR3 runs 16 residues. The trim removed 7 bases at V and 5 bases at J, leaving 7 bases unmatched. This record belongs to a study of CD8 T cells in Susac syndrome. General study results and limits: That the number of individuals in its TCR sequencing and HLA analysis was relatively small was acknowledged by the study.

The multiple sclerosis controls consisted of treatment-naive patients with relapsing-remitting disease, either stable or active. The RNA input was about 0.5 to 1 ug, and it was reverse transcribed with random hexamers. The authors amplified TCR beta CDR3 across 54 Vbeta and 13 Jbeta using immunoSEQ multiplex PCR. TCRdb called the immunoSEQ multiplex PCR reads again in MiXCR, with one record for every CDR3 protein. The repertoire has fewer than 300,000 distinct CDR3 sequences, 85% of them found once; the top ten carry 0.11%. The V gene is TRBV27, the J gene TRBJ2-2; 13 bases line up with TRBD2. The receptor was derived from a human donor with multiple sclerosis. The sequenced sample consisted of CD8+ T cells from PBMCs. Here the CDR3 DNA reads TGTGCCAGCACCGGGACTAGCGGGATCGAGACCGGGGAGCTGTTTTTT. Its translation is CASTGTSGIETGELFF.